These 26 T cell receptor beta chains were all obtained from the same sample, sequenced in a study of cytotoxic CD8 clonotypes in ibrutinib-treated CLL. Method: immunoSEQ multiplex PCR; TCRdb's copy keeps in-frame clones and lacks some. Of about 270,000 clones listed, approximately 76% are singletons. The sample in question was PBMCs, obtained at disease progression, from a patient treated with ibrutinib. The receptors come from a human donor with chronic lymphocytic leukemia.

The V call is TRBV7-6, the J call TRBJ2-6; D might be TRBD2 (5 bases). The CDR3 runs to 18 residues. Germline V CDR1 and CDR2: SGHVS, FNYEAQ. V was shortened by 4 bases and J by 0 bases, with 16 bases between the two germline ends. The CDR3 loop is CASSSEETDLSGANVLTF. CDR3 nucleotide sequence: TGTGCCAGCAGCTCGGAGGAAACAGATCTCTCTGGGGCCAACGTCCTGACTTTC. Together with reference TRBV7-6 and TRBJ2-6, the CDR3 gives the full variable domain: GAGVSQSPRYKVTKRGQDVALRCDPISGHVSLYWYRQALGQGPEFLTYFNYEAQQDKSGLPNDRFSAERPEGSISTLTIQRTEQRDSAMYRCASSSEETDLSGANVLTFGAGSRLTVL.

This chain connects TRBV10-1 to TRBJ2-7; 8 positions agree with TRBD1. This CDR3 is built from 15 residues. Germline V CDR1 and CDR2: WNHNN, SYGVQD (reference sequence). Trimming removed 1 base from V and 2 bases from J; junction bases left unmatched: 4. CDR3 loop: CASSEYGQGPYEQYF. The CDR3 nucleotides read TGCGCCAGCAGTGAGTATGGACAGGGTCCCTACGAGCAGTACTTC.

V is TRBV10-2 and J is TRBJ1-2; no clear D gene. The CDR3 covers 12 residues. V dropped 6 bases and J dropped 1 base, with 6 bases sitting between them. Germline loops: CDR1 WSHSY, CDR2 SAAADI. CDR3 loop: CASRTVNYGYTF. Here the CDR3 DNA reads TGCGCCAGCAGAACTGTTAACTATGGCTACACCTTC.

V gene TRBV6-5 combines with J gene TRBJ1-5; no reliable D call. The CDR3 totals 15 residues. In germline, CDR1 is MNHEY, CDR2 SVGAGI. With 0 bases removed from V and 5 bases from J, the gap between germline ends came to 11 bases. CDR3 amino acids: CASSYSGTADQPQHF. The CDR3, as DNA: TGTGCCAGCAGTTACTCCGGAACGGCCGATCAGCCCCAGCATTTT.

The count of this clone is one. The gene calls are TRBV28 and TRBJ1-4, with TRBD1 matching over 11 bases. The V gene end was trimmed by 4 bases and the J gene end by 5 bases; junction bases not matched to a gene: 9. The CDR3 extends over 17 amino acids. Germline V gene lookup returns CDR1 MDHEN and CDR2 SYDVKM. CDR3: CASSSLGQGVRNEKLFF. DNA of the CDR3: TGTGCCAGCAGTTCACTGGGACAGGGGGTTCGGAATGAAAAACTGTTTTTT.

This CDR3 is CASTLFQGQGWTGELFF. CDR3 DNA: TGTGCCAGCACTCTTTTCCAAGGACAGGGTTGGACCGGGGAGCTGTTTTTT. The chain combines TRBV28 with TRBJ2-2, with 8 bases lining up with TRBD1. This CDR3 region has 17 residues. Germline V lookup: CDR1 MDHEN, CDR2 SYDVKM. V trimming: 7 bases; J trimming: 5 bases; junction bases outside the gene matches: 15. The full variable domain, rest sourced from reference TRBV28 and TRBJ2-2, is DVKVTQSSRYLVKRTGEKVFLECVQDMDHENMFWYRQDPGLGLRLIYFSYDVKMKEKGDIPEGYSVSREKKERFSLILESASTNQTSMYLCASTLFQGQGWTGELFFGEGSRLTVL.

The J gene is TRBJ2-1, the V gene TRBV11-2; TRBD1 matches at 8 bases. The germline V gene has CDR1 SGHAT and CDR2 FQNNGV. The V gene end was trimmed by 5 bases and the J gene end by 6 bases; junction bases not matched to a gene: 9. The CDR3 consists of 15 residues. The CDR3 loop reads CASSDWTGSANEQFF. CDR3 bases: TGTGCCAGCAGCGATTGGACAGGGTCAGCCAATGAGCAGTTCTTC.

This sequence joins TRBV19 and TRBJ2-4; D is perhaps TRBD1 (6 bases). V dropped 10 bases and J dropped 2 bases, with 12 bases sitting between them. Per the germline V gene, CDR1 is LNHDA and CDR2 is SQIVND (reference sequence). The CDR3 runs to 13 residues. CDR3 DNA: TGTGCCACCCTAGGACAGACCAAAAACATTCAGTACTTC. Translating gives CATLGQTKNIQYF.

The chain recombines TRBV7-9 with TRBJ2-3; 10 nucleotides line up with TRBD2. Germline V gene data show CDR1 as SEHNR and CDR2 as FQNEAQ (reference sequence). V gave up 4 bases and J gave up 2 bases; unmatched junction bases: 6. The CDR3 consists of 16 residues. The CDR3 nucleotides are TGTGCCAGCAGCTCCCAACTAGCGGGATACACAGATACGCAGTATTTT. Protein product: CASSSQLAGYTDTQYF.

In its sample, this clone was seen once. The V call is TRBV6-6, the J call TRBJ1-1, with unresolved D. Trimming stripped 0 bases from V and 0 bases from J, with 8 bases between. The V gene's germline CDR1 is MNHNY and CDR2 SVGAGI (reference sequence). This CDR3 comprises 15 residues. The DNA for the CDR3 is TGTGCCAGCAGTTACTCTTCGTCCATGAACACTGAAGCTTTCTTT. Amino acids: CASSYSSSMNTEAFF.

J is TRBJ1-1 and V is TRBV9; D is uncertain. This CDR3 has 14 amino acids. The germline V gene has CDR1 SGDLS and CDR2 YYNGEE. V shed 1 base and J shed 0 bases, with 7 bases lying between them. The CDR3 nucleotides are TGTGCCAGCAGCGTACGGGCTTTGAACACTGAAGCTTTCTTT. This gives the protein CASSVRALNTEAFF.

The V gene is TRBV19, the J gene TRBJ2-1, with D maybe TRBD1 (6 bases). The CDR3 totals 14 residues. Germline CDR1 LNHDA, CDR2 SQIVND (reference sequence). With 1 base removed from V and 10 bases from J, the gap between germline ends came to 14 bases. In nucleotides, the CDR3 is TGTGCCAGTAGTATAGTTTTAGGGGGATTCGAGCAGTTCTTC. It codes for CASSIVLGGFEQFF.

The chain is built from TRBV2 and TRBJ1-2; D unclear. Germline CDR1 reads SNHLY; CDR2 reads FYNNEI. The CDR3 length is 16 residues. The CDR3 region is CAAIRQKTRANYGYTF. DNA of the CDR3: TGTGCTGCAATCCGGCAAAAGACAAGAGCTAACTATGGCTACACCTTC.

This chain uses TRBV7-2 with TRBJ2-7; 8 nucleotides match TRBD1. Germline-derived CDR1 and CDR2 are SGHTA and FQGNSA. CDR3 length equals 15 residues. The V segment lost 2 bases and the J segment 5 bases; nucleotides outside the gene matches: 8. The CDR3 here is CASSLRGQGFDEQYF. The CDR3, as DNA: TGTGCCAGCAGCTTAAGAGGACAGGGTTTCGACGAGCAGTACTTC.

The V call is TRBV9, the J call TRBJ2-5; the D gene is possibly TRBD2 (6 bases). Germline V gives CDR1 SGDLS, CDR2 YYNGEE. V lost 0 bases and J 5 bases, leaving 14 bases between the germline ends. The CDR3 spans 15 residues. The CDR3 here is CASSVGDFPKETQYF. The CDR3 DNA reads TGTGCCAGCAGCGTAGGGGACTTCCCCAAGGAGACCCAGTACTTC.

The chain joins TRBV4-1 to TRBJ2-1; 10 bases align to TRBD2. The V segment lost 3 bases and the J segment 5 bases; nucleotides outside the gene matches: 7. CDR3 length: 16 residues. The germline V gene encodes CDR1 MGHRA and CDR2 YSYEKL. The CDR3 DNA is TGCGCCAGCAGCCATTATTTTAGCGGGGGGAACAATGAGCAGTTCTTC. It codes for CASSHYFSGGNNEQFF.

J is TRBJ1-2 and V is TRBV5-1; D is possibly TRBD1 (5 bases). Trimming stripped 1 base from V and 6 bases from J, with 13 bases between. The CDR3 runs 14 residues. Germline CDR1 and CDR2: SGHRS and YFSETQ. CDR3 region: CASSLLGAGDGYTF. In DNA, the CDR3 is TGCGCCAGCAGCTTGTTAGGGGCAGGCGATGGCTACACCTTC. The entire variable domain, with the rest obtained from reference TRBV5-1 and TRBJ1-2, is as follows: KAGVTQTPRYLIKTRGQQVTLSCSPISGHRSVSWYQQTPGQGLQFLFEYFSETQRNKGNFPGRFSGRQFSNSRSEMNVSTLELGDSALYLCASSLLGAGDGYTFGSGTRLTVV.

This rearrangement joins TRBV5-5 to TRBJ2-5; D remains unclear. The CDR3 sequence is 13 residues long. V was clipped by 4 bases and J by 4 bases, with 11 bases between them. From germline, CDR1 is SGHKS and CDR2 YYEKEE (reference sequence). CDR3 region: CASSPDLVETQYF. CDR3 in DNA: TGTGCCAGCAGCCCAGACTTAGTAGAGACCCAGTACTTC.

The genes are TRBV2 and TRBJ1-4; D perhaps matches TRBD1 (5 bases). Trimming took 7 bases from V and 7 from J, leaving 16 bases between them. The germline CDR1 and CDR2 sequences are SNHLY and FYNNEI. This CDR3 is 14 amino acids long. In DNA form, the CDR3 reads TGTGCCAGCAAACCCGCGGGGGATTTTGAAAAACTGTTTTTT. Translation gives CASKPAGDFEKLFF.

V is TRBV28 and J is TRBJ2-2; D might be TRBD2 (5 bases). The CDR3 runs 17 residues. Germline assignment: CDR1 MDHEN and CDR2 SYDVKM. Trimming removed 3 bases at V and 2 bases at J, with 16 bases between. The CDR3: CASSFLVDWGNTGELFF. The DNA of the CDR3 is TGTGCCAGCAGTTTTCTTGTGGACTGGGGTAACACCGGGGAGCTGTTTTTT.

V and J are TRBV18 and TRBJ1-2, with 7 bases matching TRBD1. This CDR3 is 14 amino acids long. The trim removed 3 bases at V and 7 bases at J, leaving 8 bases unmatched. Per the germline V gene, CDR1 is KGHSH and CDR2 is LQKENI. In DNA, the CDR3 is TGTGCCAGCTCACCCCAAGGGGGCGCTTCTGGCTACACCTTC. This encodes CASSPQGGASGYTF.

This clone was found a few times. The chain employs TRBV9 and TRBJ1-2; tentative D call: TRBD1 (6 bases). Germline V CDR1 and CDR2: SGDLS, YYNGEE. The CDR3 runs 14 residues. The germline V and J ends were trimmed by 0 bases and 4 bases, with 10 bases remaining between them. This CDR3 reads CASSVGGASYGYTF. CDR3 sequence (DNA): TGTGCCAGCAGCGTAGGGGGGGCCAGCTATGGCTACACCTTC.

V and J are TRBV7-2 and TRBJ1-2, with D unresolved. Germline-derived CDR1 and CDR2 are SGHTA and FQGNSA. Trimming left V 5 bases short and J 3 bases short, with 28 bases between. This CDR3 spans 19 amino acids. The CDR3 region has the DNA TGTGCCAGCAGCATAGTTGGTGCGACATTCATCTCGAGATACTATGGCTACACCTTC. This sequence encodes CASSIVGATFISRYYGYTF.

The chain links TRBV7-9 to TRBJ2-1; the D gene is possibly TRBD2 (7 bases). The germline CDR1 and CDR2 sequences are SEHNR and FQNEAQ (reference sequence). This CDR3 has 15 amino acids. Trimming removed 3 bases from V and 3 bases from J, with 12 bases in between. The CDR3 loop is CASSFGGAIYNEQFF. The CDR3 DNA follows: TGTGCCAGCAGCTTTGGGGGGGCCATCTACAATGAGCAGTTCTTC.

The V gene is TRBV4-1, the J gene TRBJ2-3; tentative D call: TRBD2 (5 bases). The length of the CDR3 is 17 residues. Germline V gene data show CDR1 as MGHRA and CDR2 as YSYEKL. Trimming took off 0 bases at V and 2 bases at J, with 15 bases between the two ends. CDR3 in DNA: TGCGCCAGCAGCCAAGAAGAACGGCTAGCCTTCACAGATACGCAGTATTTT. Protein: CASSQEERLAFTDTQYF.

CDR3 residues: CASTRGQDGYTF. CDR3 DNA: TGTGCCAGCACCCGGGGACAAGATGGCTACACCTTC. V and J are TRBV6-5 and TRBJ1-2, with D possibly TRBD1 on 6 matching bases. Per the germline V gene, CDR1 is MNHEY and CDR2 is SVGAGI. The CDR3 has 12 amino acids. Deletions cut 7 bases from V and 6 bases from J, with 12 bases between.